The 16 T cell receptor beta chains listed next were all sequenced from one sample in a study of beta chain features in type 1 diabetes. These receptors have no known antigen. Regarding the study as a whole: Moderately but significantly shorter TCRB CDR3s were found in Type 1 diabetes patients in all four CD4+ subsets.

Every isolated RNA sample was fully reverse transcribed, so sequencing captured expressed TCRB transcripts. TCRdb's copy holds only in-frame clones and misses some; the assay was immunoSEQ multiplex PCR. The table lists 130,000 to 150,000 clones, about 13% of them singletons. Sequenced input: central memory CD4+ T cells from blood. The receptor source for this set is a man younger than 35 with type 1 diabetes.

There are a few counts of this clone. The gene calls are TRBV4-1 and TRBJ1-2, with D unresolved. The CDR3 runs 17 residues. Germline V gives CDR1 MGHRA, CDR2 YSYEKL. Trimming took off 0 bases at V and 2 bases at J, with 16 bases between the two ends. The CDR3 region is CASSQDPTAPRNYGYTF. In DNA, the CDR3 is TGCGCCAGCAGCCAAGACCCGACGGCCCCTCGGAACTATGGCTACACCTTC.

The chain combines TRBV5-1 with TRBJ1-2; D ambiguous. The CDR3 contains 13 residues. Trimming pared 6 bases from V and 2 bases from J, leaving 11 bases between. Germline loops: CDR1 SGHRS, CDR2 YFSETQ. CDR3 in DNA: TGCGCCAGCAAGCCGGGGAACAACTATGGCTACACCTTC. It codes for CASKPGNNYGYTF.

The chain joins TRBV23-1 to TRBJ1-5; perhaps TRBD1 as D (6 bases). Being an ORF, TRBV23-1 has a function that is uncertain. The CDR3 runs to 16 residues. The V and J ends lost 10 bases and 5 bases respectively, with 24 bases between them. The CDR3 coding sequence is TGCGCCACCTGTCGTAGGATCCAGGGGCCCGATCAGCCCCAGCATTTT. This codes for CATCRRIQGPDQPQHF.

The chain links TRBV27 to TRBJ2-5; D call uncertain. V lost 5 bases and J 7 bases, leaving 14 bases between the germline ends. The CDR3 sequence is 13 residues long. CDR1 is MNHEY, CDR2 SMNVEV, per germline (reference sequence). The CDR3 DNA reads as TGTGCCAGCAGTCCAGGACGAGGTGGGACCCAGTACTTC. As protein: CASSPGRGGTQYF.

The CDR3 protein is CASSQDPSGISTDTQYF. In DNA form, the CDR3 reads TGTGCCAGCAGCCAAGATCCCAGCGGGATAAGCACAGATACGCAGTATTTT. This chain links TRBV4-2 with TRBJ2-3, with 7 bases aligning to TRBD2. J gave up 0 bases and V 0 bases, and 6 bases lay outside the gene matches. The CDR3 is 17 amino acids. The germline V gene encodes CDR1 LGHNA and CDR2 YNFKEQ.

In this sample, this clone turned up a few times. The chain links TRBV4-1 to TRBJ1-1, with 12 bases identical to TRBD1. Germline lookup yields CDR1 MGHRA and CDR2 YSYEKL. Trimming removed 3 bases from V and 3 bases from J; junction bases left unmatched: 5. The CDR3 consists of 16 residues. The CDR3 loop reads CASSQGTGGFHTEAFF. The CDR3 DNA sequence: TGCGCCAGCAGCCAGGGGACAGGGGGCTTTCACACTGAAGCTTTCTTT.

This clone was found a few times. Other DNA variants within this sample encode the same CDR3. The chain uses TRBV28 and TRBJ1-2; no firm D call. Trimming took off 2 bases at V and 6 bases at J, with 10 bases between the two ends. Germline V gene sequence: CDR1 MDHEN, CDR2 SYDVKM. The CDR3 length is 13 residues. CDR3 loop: CASSLRREDGYTF. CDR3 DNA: TGTGCCAGCAGTTTAAGGCGGGAAGATGGCTACACCTTC.

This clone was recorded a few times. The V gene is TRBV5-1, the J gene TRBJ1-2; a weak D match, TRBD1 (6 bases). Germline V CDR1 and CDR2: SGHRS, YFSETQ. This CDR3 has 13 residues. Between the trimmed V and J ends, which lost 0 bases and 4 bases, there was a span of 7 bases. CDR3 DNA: TGCGCCAGCAGCTTGGAAGGGGGCTATGGCTACACCTTC. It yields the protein CASSLEGGYGYTF.

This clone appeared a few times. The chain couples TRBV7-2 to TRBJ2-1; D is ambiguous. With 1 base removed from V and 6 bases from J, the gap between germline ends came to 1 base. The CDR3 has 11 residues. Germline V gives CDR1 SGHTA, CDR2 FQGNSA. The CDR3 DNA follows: TGTGCCAGCAGCTTAGTCAATGAGCAGTTCTTC. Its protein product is CASSLVNEQFF.

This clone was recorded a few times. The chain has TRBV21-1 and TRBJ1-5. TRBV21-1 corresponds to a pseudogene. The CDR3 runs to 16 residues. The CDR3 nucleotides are TGTGCCAGCAGCAAAGGTGTAGAGGGATTCAATCAGCCCCAGCATTTT. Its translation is CASSKGVEGFNQPQHF.

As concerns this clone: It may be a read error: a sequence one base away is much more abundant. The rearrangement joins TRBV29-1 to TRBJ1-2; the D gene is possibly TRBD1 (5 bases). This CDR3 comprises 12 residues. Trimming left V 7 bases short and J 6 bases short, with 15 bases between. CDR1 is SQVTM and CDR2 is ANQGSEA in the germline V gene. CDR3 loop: CSGSGLRDGYTF. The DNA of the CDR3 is TGCAGCGGTTCGGGACTCAGAGATGGCTACACCTTC.

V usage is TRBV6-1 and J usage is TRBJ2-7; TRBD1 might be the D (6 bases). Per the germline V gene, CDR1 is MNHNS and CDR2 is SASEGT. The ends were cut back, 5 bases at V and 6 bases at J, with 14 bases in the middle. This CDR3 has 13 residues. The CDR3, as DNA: TGTGCCAGCAGTCTGGGTGGGGGCGGCGAGCAGTACTTC. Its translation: CASSLGGGGEQYF.

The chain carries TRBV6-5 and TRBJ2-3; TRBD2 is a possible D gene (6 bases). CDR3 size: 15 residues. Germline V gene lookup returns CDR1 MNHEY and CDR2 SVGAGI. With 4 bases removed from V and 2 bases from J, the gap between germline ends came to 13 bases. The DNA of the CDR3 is TGTGCCAGCAGTTTTCGCGGGGTTCTCACAGATACGCAGTATTTT. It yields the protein CASSFRGVLTDTQYF.

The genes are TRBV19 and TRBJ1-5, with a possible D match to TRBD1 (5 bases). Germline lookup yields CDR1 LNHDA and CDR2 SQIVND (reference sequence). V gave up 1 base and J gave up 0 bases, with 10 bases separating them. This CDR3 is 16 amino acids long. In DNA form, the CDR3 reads TGTGCCAGTAGTATAGCGGGACTGATTAGCAATCAGCCCCAGCATTTT. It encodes CASSIAGLISNQPQHF.

CDR3 amino acids: CRGGRESSYEQYF. The DNA of the CDR3 is TGTCGAGGAGGGAGGGAAAGCTCCTACGAGCAGTACTTC. The chain combines TRBV9 with TRBJ2-7, with 7 positions matching TRBD2. This CDR3 is built from 13 residues. The germline gives CDR1 SGDLS, CDR2 YYNGEE. Full variable domain (remainder filled in from reference TRBV9 and TRBJ2-7): DSGVTQTPKHLITATGQRVTLRCSPRSGDLSVYWYQQSLDQGLQFLIQYYNGEERAKGNILERFSAQQFPDLHSELNLSSLELGDSALYFCRGGRESSYEQYFGPGTRLTVT.

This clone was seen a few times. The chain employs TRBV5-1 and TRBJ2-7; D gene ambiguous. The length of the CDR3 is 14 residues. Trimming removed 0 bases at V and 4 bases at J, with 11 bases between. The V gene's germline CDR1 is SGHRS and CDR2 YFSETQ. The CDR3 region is CASSLANDQYEQYF. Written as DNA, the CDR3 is TGCGCCAGCAGCTTGGCGAACGATCAGTACGAGCAGTACTTC.